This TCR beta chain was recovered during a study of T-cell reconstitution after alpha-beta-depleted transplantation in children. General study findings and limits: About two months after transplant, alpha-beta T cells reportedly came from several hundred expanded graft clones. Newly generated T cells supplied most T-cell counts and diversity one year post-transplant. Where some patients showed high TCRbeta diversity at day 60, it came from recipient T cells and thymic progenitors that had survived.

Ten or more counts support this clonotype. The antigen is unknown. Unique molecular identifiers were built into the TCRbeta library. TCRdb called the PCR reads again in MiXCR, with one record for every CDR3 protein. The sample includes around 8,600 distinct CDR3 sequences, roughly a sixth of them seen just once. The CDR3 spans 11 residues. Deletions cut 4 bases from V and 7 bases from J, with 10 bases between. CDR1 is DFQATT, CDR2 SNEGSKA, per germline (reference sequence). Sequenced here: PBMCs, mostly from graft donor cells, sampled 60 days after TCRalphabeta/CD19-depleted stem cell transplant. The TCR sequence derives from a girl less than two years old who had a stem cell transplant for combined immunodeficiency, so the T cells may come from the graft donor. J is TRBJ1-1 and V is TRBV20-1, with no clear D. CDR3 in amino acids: CSAMGTVEAFF. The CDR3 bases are TGCAGTGCTATGGGCACAGTTGAAGCTTTCTTT.